This T cell receptor (beta chain) is drawn from a study of T cells in Graves' hyperthyroidism and ophthalmopathy. The length of the CDR3 is 11 residues. Between the trimmed V and J ends, which lost 11 bases and 1 base, there was a span of 8 bases. Germline CDR1 SGHTA, CDR2 FQGNSA. RNA transcripts yielded amplified TCR beta CDR3 regions. A set of HTBI primers served as the primers for a first-round RT-PCR of the TCR CDR3. Each CDR3 protein gets one entry after TCRdb re-called the multiplex PCR reads with MiXCR. In the table there are over 700,000 distinct CDR3 sequences, over 35% of which are singletons.

Material: blood. The source of this sequence is a young man with Graves' hyperthyroidism. V usage is TRBV7-2 and J usage is TRBJ1-1; tentative D call: TRBD1 (5 bases). Written as DNA, the CDR3 is TGTGCCCGGGGGGAGAACACTGAAGCTTTCTTT. Residues: CARGENTEAFF. Based on the CDR3 plus reference TRBV7-2 and TRBJ1-1, the full variable domain is GAGVSQSPSNKVTEKGKDVELRCDPISGHTALYWYRQSLGQGLEFLIYFQGNSAPDKSGLPSDRFSAERTGGSVSTLTIQRTQQEDSAVYLCARGENTEAFFGQGTRLTVV.